This TCR beta chain was retrieved from a study of T cells in tuberculosis. Whole-study context: PBMC were archived before or within 7 days of starting treatment. Whole-study results and caveats: Shorter CDR3-alpha in active tuberculosis partly drove smaller distances. GEM motif frequencies gave over 55% accuracy; the GMM repertoire gave roughly 87%.

TCRdb keeps only in-frame clones here, not all; method: immunoSEQ multiplex PCR. The sample yields around 33,000 clones, under 95% seen once. V lost 8 bases and J 7 bases, leaving 15 bases between the germline ends. The CDR3 length is 13 residues. Germline lookup yields CDR1 MNHEY and CDR2 SMNVEV (reference sequence). As for this clone: Its target is not known.

Time point defined: new active TB diagnosis, blood taken before or within 7 days of starting treatment. Sequencing was performed on PBMCs, taken at tuberculosis diagnosis. This receptor was taken from an adult with tuberculosis. Some clones in this sample may be carry-over from other donors' samples. J is TRBJ1-5 and V is TRBV27; unclear D gene. The CDR3 DNA is TGTGCCAGCGTTATTGAGGGCTGGCAGCCCCAGCATTTT. Translating it yields CASVIEGWQPQHF.